The T cell receptor beta chain under discussion was sequenced for a study of OX40 agonist ivuxolimab in advanced cancers. Study summary: Clinicians treated patients with ivuxolimab, an agonistic anti-OX40 (CD134) antibody. Three patients, one with hepatocellular carcinoma and two with cutaneous melanoma, responded partially.

Generated by immunoSEQ multiplex PCR, the TCRdb table keeps only in-frame clones and is missing some. The sample holds tens of thousands of clones, roughly 94% seen once. The V end was cut by 3 bases, the J end by 5 bases, with 8 bases between. Looked up from germline, CDR1 is LGHNA and CDR2 is YNFKEQ. The length of the CDR3 is 13 residues. This clonotype was sampled from an adult with an advanced solid tumor such as melanoma, head and neck, liver or kidney cancer. Material: CD4+ or CD8+ T cells sorted from blood, obtained in a trial of the OX40 agonist ivuxolimab. This chain connects TRBV4-2 to TRBJ2-1, with D unresolved. CDR3 sequence reads: CASSHATDNEQFF. As DNA, the CDR3 is TGTGCCAGCAGCCATGCTACGGACAATGAGCAGTTCTTC.